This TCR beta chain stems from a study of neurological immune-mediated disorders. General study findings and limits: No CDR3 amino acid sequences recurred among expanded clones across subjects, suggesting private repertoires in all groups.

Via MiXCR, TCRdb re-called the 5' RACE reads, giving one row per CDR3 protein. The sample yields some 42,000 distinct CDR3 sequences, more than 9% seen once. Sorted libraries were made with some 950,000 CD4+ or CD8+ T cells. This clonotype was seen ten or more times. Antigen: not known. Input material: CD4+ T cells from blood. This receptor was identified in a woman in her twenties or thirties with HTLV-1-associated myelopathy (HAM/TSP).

CDR3 amino acids: CSAGREQGYIQYF. The DNA of the CDR3 is TGCAGCGCTGGGAGGGAGCAGGGTTACATTCAGTACTTC. This rearrangement joins TRBV29-1 to TRBJ2-4, with TRBD2 identical over 7 bases. The CDR3 extends over 13 amino acids. Trimming cost V 7 bases and J 8 bases; bases outside gene matches: 11. Germline V lookup: CDR1 SQVTM, CDR2 ANQGSEA.